A selection of T cell receptor beta chains follows, all from one sample in a study of blood T cell repertoires in COVID-19. The method was immunoSEQ multiplex PCR; TCRdb's version includes in-frame clones alone and lacks a portion of them. Of over 100,000 clones in the sample, 84% were seen once. Sequencing input: peripheral blood. Receptors were obtained from a woman in her sixties with acute or convalescent COVID-19. Each CDR3 is given with its conserved first and last residue. The order of the fields is D gene, V gene, clone size, J gene, CDR3 protein, CDR3 DNA. D genes are given only for firm matches. Size is omitted from some rows. Given values are once, few, many or a class for expanded clones.

d_gene: .
v_gene: TRBV4-2
abundance: .
j_gene: TRBJ1-1
CDR3aa: CASSQEAGLRYTEAFF
CDR3nt: TGTGCCAGCAGCCAAGAGGCAGGGCTAAGGTACACTGAAGCTTTCTTT

d_gene: .
v_gene: TRBV11-2
abundance: .
j_gene: TRBJ1-6
CDR3aa: CASSPVDPSSGTYRTYNSPLHF
CDR3nt: TGTGCCAGCAGTCCCGTCGACCCCTCCTCCGGGACATATAGGACCTATAATTCACCCCTCCACTTT

d_gene: .
v_gene: TRBV24-1
abundance: .
j_gene: TRBJ2-3
CDR3aa: CATSEQQSTDTQYF
CDR3nt: TGTGCCACCAGTGAACAACAGAGCACAGATACGCAGTATTTT

d_gene: TRBD1
v_gene: TRBV5-1
abundance: .
j_gene: TRBJ2-1
CDR3aa: CASSWTGGEVEQFF
CDR3nt: TGCGCCAGCAGCTGGACAGGGGGAGAGGTTGAGCAGTTCTTC

d_gene: .
v_gene: TRBV2
abundance: .
j_gene: TRBJ1-1
CDR3aa: CASTEERMGLYTEAFF
CDR3nt: TGTGCCAGCACCGAAGAAAGAATGGGGCTTTACACTGAAGCTTTCTTT

d_gene: .
v_gene: TRBV10-3
abundance: .
j_gene: TRBJ2-1
CDR3aa: CAISLAGLEAGVRNEQFF
CDR3nt: TGTGCCATCAGCCTAGCAGGTCTTGAGGCTGGAGTACGCAATGAGCAGTTCTTC

d_gene: .
v_gene: TRBV30
abundance: .
j_gene: TRBJ1-3
CDR3aa: CASSRGSSGNTIYF
CDR3nt: TGTGCCTCATCCAGGGGAAGCTCTGGAAACACCATATATTTT

d_gene: .
v_gene: TRBV27
abundance: .
j_gene: TRBJ2-2
CDR3aa: CASSYKASGAAGELFF
CDR3nt: TGTGCCAGCAGTTACAAAGCCAGTGGGGCGGCCGGGGAGCTGTTTTTT

d_gene: TRBD2
v_gene: TRBV7-8
abundance: .
j_gene: TRBJ2-1
CDR3aa: CASRSLAGAINEQFF
CDR3nt: TGTGCCAGCAGGTCACTAGCGGGGGCAATCAATGAGCAGTTCTTC

d_gene: .
v_gene: TRBV18
abundance: .
j_gene: TRBJ1-5
CDR3aa: CASSSGNQPQHF
CDR3nt: TGTGCCAGCTCATCAGGGAACCAGCCCCAGCATTTT

d_gene: .
v_gene: TRBV11-2
abundance: few
j_gene: TRBJ1-2
CDR3aa: CASSLDSYGYTF
CDR3nt: TGTGCCAGCAGCTTAGACAGCTATGGCTACACCTTC

d_gene: TRBD1
v_gene: TRBV24-1
abundance: .
j_gene: TRBJ2-1
CDR3aa: CATSDLGRQGRSNEQFF
CDR3nt: TGTGCCACCAGTGATTTGGGCCGACAGGGAAGGAGCAATGAGCAGTTCTTC

d_gene: TRBD1
v_gene: TRBV20-1
abundance: .
j_gene: TRBJ1-5
CDR3aa: CSASYRGQGQHQPQHF
CDR3nt: TGCAGTGCTAGTTATCGGGGACAGGGGCAGCATCAGCCCCAGCATTTT

d_gene: .
v_gene: TRBV25-1
abundance: .
j_gene: TRBJ1-1
CDR3aa: CASSDLGHTEAFF
CDR3nt: TGTGCCAGCAGTGACTTGGGACATACTGAAGCTTTCTTT

d_gene: .
v_gene: TRBV3-1/TRBV3-2
abundance: .
j_gene: TRBJ1-3
CDR3aa: CASSQSTPLGNTIYF
CDR3nt: TGTGCCAGCAGCCAATCGACCCCGCTCGGGAACACCATATATTTT

d_gene: TRBD1
v_gene: TRBV3-1/TRBV3-2
abundance: .
j_gene: TRBJ1-2
CDR3aa: CASSPRTGTPYGYTF
CDR3nt: TGTGCCAGCAGCCCAAGGACAGGTACTCCTTATGGCTACACCTTC